Presented here are 8 T cell receptor beta chains from one specimen sequenced in a study of identical twins. TCRdb re-called the 5' RACE reads with MiXCR, one entry per CDR3 protein. The repertoire consists of 500,000 or so distinct CDR3 sequences, with approximately 15% occurring once and the leading ten covering 0.52%. These data also formed part of another study, on yellow fever vaccine responses in identical twins.

Input material: CD4+ T cells sorted from blood. These receptors all come from a woman younger than 30 in good health.

This chain connects TRBV15 to TRBJ1-3; D uncertain. The V end lost 0 bases, the J end lost 7 bases, and 10 bases lay between the germline ends. The germline CDR1 and CDR2 sequences are LNHNV and YYDKDF (reference sequence). The CDR3 has 14 residues. CDR3 region: CATSRDGQTNTIYF. CDR3 nucleotide sequence: TGTGCCACCAGCAGAGATGGGCAGACCAACACCATATATTTT.

This chain joins TRBV12-3 or TRBV12-4 and TRBJ2-4, with 12 nucleotides matching TRBD2. V was clipped by 10 bases and J by 0 bases; unmatched bases: 16. This CDR3 spans 19 amino acids. CDR3 in DNA: TGTGCCATCACCTTGGCAGGGCTAGCGGGGGGGGTAGCCAAAAACATTCAGTACTTC. This sequence encodes CAITLAGLAGGVAKNIQYF.

The rearrangement links TRBV24-1 to TRBJ2-3; 7 nucleotides line up with TRBD1. The CDR3 is 13 amino acids. V shed 8 bases, J shed 2 bases, and the junction held 3 bases outside the gene matches. Germline V lookup: CDR1 KGHDR, CDR2 SFDVKD. CDR3 in amino acids: CATKGQATDTQYF. The CDR3 DNA reads as TGTGCCACCAAAGGACAGGCCACAGATACGCAGTATTTT.

The chain recombines TRBV28 with TRBJ2-3; D is unclear. CDR1 and CDR2 from the germline V gene are MDHEN and SYDVKM. This CDR3 region has 15 residues. V lost 1 base, J lost 4 bases, and 12 bases lay in between. In nucleotides, the CDR3 is TGTGCCAGCAGTTTATCCGCCGCAGGAGCAGATACGCAGTATTTT. Protein: CASSLSAAGADTQYF. Full variable domain (remainder filled in from reference TRBV28 and TRBJ2-3): DVKVTQSSRYLVKRTGEKVFLECVQDMDHENMFWYRQDPGLGLRLIYFSYDVKMKEKGDIPEGYSVSREKKERFSLILESASTNQTSMYLCASSLSAAGADTQYFGPGTRLTVL.

In this sample, this clonotype turned up many times. The junction does not match germline at one end; this may be a read error. This chain links TRBV5-1 with TRBJ2-3, with unresolved D. Looked up from germline, CDR1 is SGHRS and CDR2 is YFSETQ. This CDR3 has 12 amino acids. The CDR3: CASSLPTDTQYF. In nucleotides, the CDR3 is TGTGCCAGCAGCTTACCCACAGATACGCAGTATTTT.

There are a few counts of this clonotype. The V call is TRBV9, the J call TRBJ2-1; perhaps TRBD1 as D (5 bases). V lost 3 bases to trimming and J lost 0 bases, with 13 bases between them. The CDR3 length is 16 residues. Germline V gene data show CDR1 as SGDLS and CDR2 as YYNGEE. CDR3 nucleotide sequence: TGTGCCAGCAGCGCCCTAATGACAGACTCCTACAATGAGCAGTTCTTC. Protein: CASSALMTDSYNEQFF.

The V call is TRBV14, the J call TRBJ2-2; 8 bases are a match to TRBD2. This CDR3 has 14 residues. Unmatched junction bases numbered 10, after V lost 1 base and J lost 15 bases. Germline loops: CDR1 SGHDN, CDR2 FVKESK. CDR3 coding DNA: TGTGCCAGCAGCCAAGGGTTGACTAGCGACGATATGTTTTTT. Translation: CASSQGLTSDDMFF.

The chain is built from TRBV7-3 and TRBJ2-7, with a weak D call TRBD2 (6 bases). The V gene lost 5 bases and the J gene lost 12 bases, with 26 bases spanning the gap. CDR1 SGHTA and CDR2 FQGTGA come from the germline V gene. This CDR3 has 15 residues. For the CDR3, the DNA is TGTGCCAGCAGCCCCCAAATACGGGGCGGGGCCCCCCTGTACTTC. It encodes CASSPQIRGGAPLYF.